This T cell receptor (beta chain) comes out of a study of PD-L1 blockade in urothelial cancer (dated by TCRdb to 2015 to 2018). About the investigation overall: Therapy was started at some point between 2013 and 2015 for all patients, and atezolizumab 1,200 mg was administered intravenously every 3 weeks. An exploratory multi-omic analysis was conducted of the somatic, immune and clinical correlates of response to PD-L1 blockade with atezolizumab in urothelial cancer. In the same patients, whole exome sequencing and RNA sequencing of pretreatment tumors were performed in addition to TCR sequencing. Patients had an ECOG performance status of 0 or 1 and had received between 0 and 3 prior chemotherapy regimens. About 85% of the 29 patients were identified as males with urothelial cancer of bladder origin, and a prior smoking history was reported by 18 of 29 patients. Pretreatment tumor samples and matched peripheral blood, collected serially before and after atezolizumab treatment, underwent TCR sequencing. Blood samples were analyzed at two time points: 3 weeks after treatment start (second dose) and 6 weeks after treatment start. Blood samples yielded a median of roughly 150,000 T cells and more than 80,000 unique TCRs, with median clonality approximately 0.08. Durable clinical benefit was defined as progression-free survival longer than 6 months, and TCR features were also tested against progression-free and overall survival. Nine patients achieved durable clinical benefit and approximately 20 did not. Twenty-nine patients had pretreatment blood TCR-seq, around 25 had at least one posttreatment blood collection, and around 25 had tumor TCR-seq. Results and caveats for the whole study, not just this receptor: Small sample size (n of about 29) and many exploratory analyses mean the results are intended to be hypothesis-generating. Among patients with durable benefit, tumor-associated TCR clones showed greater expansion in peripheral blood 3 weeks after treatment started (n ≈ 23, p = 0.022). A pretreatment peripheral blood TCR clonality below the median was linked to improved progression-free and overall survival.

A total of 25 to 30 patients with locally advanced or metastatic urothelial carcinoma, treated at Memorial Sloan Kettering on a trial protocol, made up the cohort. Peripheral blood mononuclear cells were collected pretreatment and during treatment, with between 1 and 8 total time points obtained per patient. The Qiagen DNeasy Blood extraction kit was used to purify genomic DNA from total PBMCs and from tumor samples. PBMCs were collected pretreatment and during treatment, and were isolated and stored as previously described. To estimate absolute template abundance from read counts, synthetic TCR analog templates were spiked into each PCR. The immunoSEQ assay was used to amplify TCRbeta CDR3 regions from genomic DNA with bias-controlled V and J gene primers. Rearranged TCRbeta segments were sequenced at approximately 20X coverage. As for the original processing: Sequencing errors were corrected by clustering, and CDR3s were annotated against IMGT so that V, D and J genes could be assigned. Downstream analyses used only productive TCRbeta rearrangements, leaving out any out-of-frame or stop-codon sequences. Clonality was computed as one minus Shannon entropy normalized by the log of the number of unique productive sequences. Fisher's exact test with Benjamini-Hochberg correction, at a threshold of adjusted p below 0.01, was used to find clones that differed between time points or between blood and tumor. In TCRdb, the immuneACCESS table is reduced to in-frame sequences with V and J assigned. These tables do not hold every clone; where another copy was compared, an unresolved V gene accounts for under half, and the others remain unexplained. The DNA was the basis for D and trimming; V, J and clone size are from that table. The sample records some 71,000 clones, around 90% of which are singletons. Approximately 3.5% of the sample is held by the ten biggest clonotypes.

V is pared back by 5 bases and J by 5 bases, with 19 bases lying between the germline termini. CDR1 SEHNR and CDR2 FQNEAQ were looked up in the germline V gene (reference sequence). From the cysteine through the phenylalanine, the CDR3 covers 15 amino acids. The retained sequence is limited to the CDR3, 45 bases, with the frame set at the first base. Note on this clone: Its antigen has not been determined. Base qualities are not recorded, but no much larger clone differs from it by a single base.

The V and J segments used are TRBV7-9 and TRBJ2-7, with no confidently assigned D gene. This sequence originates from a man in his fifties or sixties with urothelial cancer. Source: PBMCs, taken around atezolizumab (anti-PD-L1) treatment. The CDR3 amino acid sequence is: CASSKVAGQTDEQYF. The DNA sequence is TGTGCCAGCAGCAAGGTCGCAGGTCAAACCGACGAGCAGTACTTC.